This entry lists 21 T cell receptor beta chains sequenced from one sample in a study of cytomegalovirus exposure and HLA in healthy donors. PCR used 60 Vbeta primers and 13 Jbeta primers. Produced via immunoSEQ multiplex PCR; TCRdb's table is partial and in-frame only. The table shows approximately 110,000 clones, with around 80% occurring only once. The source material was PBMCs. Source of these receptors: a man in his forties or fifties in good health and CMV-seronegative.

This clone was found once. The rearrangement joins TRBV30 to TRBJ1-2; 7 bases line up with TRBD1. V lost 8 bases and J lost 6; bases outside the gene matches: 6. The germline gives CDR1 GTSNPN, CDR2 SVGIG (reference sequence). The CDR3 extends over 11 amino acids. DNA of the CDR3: TGTGCCACAACAGGGGAGAATGGCTACACCTTC. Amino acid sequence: CATTGENGYTF.

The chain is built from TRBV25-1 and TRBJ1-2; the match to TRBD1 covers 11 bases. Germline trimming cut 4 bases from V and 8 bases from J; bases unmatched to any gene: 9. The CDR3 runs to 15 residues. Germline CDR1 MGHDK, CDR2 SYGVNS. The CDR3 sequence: CASSAPGQGAGGYTF. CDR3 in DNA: TGTGCCAGCAGTGCACCCGGACAGGGGGCCGGGGGCTACACCTTC.

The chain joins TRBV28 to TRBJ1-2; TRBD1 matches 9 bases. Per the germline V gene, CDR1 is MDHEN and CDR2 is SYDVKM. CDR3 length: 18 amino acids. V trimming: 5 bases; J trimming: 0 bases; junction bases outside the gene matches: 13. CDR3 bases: TGTGCCAGCAGTCCCCCCGGACAGGGGAACAGGGCTAACTATGGCTACACCTTC. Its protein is CASSPPGQGNRANYGYTF.

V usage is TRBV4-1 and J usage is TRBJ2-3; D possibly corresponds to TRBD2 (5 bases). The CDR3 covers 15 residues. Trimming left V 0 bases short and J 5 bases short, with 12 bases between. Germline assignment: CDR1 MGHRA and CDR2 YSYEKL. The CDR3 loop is CASSQDPLARDTQYF. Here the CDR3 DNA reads TGCGCCAGCAGCCAAGATCCGCTAGCAAGAGATACGCAGTATTTT.

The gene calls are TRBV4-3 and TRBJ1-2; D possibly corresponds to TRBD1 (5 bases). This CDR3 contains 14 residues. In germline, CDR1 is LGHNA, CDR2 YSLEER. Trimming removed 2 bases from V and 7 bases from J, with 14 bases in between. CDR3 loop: CASSQPDGGFGYTF. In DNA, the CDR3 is TGCGCCAGCAGCCAACCGGACGGGGGGTTTGGCTACACCTTC.

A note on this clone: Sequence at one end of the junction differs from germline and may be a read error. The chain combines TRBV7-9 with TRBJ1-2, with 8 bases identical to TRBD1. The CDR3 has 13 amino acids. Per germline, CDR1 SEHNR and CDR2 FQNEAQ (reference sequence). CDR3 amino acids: CASSFPTGTGNAF. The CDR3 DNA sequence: TGTGCCAGCAGCTTCCCCACCGGGACAGGAAACGCCTTC.

The CDR3 region is CASSPRTSGSSASTGELFF. For the CDR3, the DNA is TGTGCCAGCAGTCCACGGACTAGCGGTAGTTCCGCGAGCACCGGGGAGCTGTTTTTT. This chain connects TRBV28 to TRBJ2-2; 10 bases fit TRBD2. V was clipped by 5 bases and J by 4 bases; unmatched bases: 16. The CDR3 length is 19 residues. Germline V CDR1 and CDR2: MDHEN, SYDVKM.

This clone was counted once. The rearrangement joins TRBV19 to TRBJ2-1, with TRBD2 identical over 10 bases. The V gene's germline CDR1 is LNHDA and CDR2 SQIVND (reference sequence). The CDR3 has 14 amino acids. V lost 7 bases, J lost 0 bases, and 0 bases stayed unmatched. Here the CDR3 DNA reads TGTGCCAGTACTAGCGGGAGCTCCTACAATGAGCAGTTCTTC. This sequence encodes CASTSGSSYNEQFF.

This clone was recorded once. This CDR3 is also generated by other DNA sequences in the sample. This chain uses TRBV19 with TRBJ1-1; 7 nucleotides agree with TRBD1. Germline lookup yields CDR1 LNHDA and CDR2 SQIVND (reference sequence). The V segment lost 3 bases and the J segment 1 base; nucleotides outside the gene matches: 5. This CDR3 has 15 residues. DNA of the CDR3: TGTGCCAGTAGTATCGCAGGGACAGCGAACACTGAAGCTTTCTTT. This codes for CASSIAGTANTEAFF. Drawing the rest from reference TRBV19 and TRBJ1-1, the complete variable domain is DGGITQSPKYLFRKEGQNVTLSCEQNLNHDAMYWYRQDPGQGLRLIYYSQIVNDFQKGDIAEGYSVSREKKESFPLTVTSAQKNPTAFYLCASSIAGTANTEAFFGQGTRLTVV.

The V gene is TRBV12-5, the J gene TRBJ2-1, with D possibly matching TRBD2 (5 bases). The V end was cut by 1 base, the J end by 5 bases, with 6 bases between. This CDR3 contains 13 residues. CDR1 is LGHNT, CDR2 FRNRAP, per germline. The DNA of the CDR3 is TGTGCTAGTGGTTTGGCGGGGAACAATGAGCAGTTCTTC. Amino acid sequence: CASGLAGNNEQFF.

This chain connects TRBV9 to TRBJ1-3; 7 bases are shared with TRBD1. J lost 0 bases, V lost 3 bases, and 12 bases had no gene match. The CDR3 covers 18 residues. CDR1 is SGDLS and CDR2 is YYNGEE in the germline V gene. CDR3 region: CASSAQGDSANSGNTIYF. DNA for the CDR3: TGTGCCAGCAGCGCACAAGGGGACAGCGCCAACTCTGGAAACACCATATATTTT.

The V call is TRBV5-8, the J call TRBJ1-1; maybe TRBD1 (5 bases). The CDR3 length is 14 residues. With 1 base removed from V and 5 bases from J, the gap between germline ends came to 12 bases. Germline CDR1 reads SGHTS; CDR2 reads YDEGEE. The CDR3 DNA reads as TGTGCCAGCAGCTTGCTGACCGGGGGGACTGAAGCTTTCTTT. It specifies CASSLLTGGTEAFF. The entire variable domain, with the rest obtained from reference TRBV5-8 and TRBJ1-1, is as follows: EAGVTQSPTHLIKTRGQQATLRCSPISGHTSVYWYQQALGLGLQFLLWYDEGEERNRGNFPPRFSGRQFPNYSSELNVNALELEDSALYLCASSLLTGGTEAFFGQGTRLTVV.

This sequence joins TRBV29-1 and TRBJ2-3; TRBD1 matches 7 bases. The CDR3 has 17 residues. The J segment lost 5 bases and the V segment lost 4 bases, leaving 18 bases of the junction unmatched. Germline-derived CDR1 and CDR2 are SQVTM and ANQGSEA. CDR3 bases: TGCAGCGTTGTCCCCGGGACAGACCTTTGGCATTTAGATACGCAGTATTTT. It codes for CSVVPGTDLWHLDTQYF.

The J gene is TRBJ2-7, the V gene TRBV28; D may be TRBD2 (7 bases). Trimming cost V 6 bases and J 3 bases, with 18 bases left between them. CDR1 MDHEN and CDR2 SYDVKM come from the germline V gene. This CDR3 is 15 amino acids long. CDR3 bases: TGTGCCAGCAGCCTGTTAGGGGGAGGGGGCTACGAGCAGTACTTC. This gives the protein CASSLLGGGGYEQYF.

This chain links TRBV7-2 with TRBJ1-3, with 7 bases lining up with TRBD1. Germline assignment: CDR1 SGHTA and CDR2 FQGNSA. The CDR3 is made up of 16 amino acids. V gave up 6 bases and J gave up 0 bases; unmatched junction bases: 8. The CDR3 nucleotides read TGTGCCAGCAGTCGACAGGGACGGAACTCTGGAAACACCATATATTTT. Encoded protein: CASSRQGRNSGNTIYF.

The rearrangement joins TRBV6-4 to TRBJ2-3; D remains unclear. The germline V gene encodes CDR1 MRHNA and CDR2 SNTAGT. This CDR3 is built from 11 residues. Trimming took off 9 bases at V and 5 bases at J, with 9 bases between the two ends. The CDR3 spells CASPYLDTQYF. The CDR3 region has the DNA TGTGCCAGTCCCTACCTAGATACGCAGTATTTT.

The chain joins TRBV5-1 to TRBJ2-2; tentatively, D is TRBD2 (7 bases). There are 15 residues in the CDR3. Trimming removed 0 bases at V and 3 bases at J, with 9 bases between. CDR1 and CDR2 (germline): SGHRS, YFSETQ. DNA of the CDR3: TGCGCCAGCAGCTTGGCGGGGGGCGACACCGGGGAGCTGTTTTTT. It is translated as CASSLAGGDTGELFF.

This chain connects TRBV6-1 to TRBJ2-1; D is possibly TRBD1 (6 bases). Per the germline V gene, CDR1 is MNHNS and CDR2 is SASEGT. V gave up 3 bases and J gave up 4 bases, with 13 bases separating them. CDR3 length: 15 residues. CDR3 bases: TGTGCCAGCAGTGAGACCGGGACATGGTACAATGAGCAGTTCTTC. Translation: CASSETGTWYNEQFF.

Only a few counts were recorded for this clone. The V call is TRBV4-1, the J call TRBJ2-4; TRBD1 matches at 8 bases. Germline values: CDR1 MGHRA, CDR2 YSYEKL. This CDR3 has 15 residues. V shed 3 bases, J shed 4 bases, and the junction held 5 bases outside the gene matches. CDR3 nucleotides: TGCGCCAGCAGCCAGACAGGGGTTCCAAAAAACATTCAGTACTTC. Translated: CASSQTGVPKNIQYF.

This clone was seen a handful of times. CDR3 bases: TGTGCCAGCAGCCCGACAGGAGGCCAAGAGACCCAGTACTTC. Translating gives CASSPTGGQETQYF. This chain joins TRBV5-8 and TRBJ2-5; possible D gene TRBD1, 6 bases. The CDR3 is 14 amino acids. Trimming took 4 bases from V and 1 from J, leaving 11 bases between them. CDR1 and CDR2 (germline): SGHTS, YDEGEE.

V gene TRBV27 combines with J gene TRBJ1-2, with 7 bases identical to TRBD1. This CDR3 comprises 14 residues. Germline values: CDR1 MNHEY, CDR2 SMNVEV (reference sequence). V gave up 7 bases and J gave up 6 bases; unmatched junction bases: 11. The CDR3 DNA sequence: TGTGCCAGCACCCGACAGGGAATGAAAGATGGCTACACCTTC. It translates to CASTRQGMKDGYTF.